This note documents a single TCR beta chain sequence. Its target is not known. At one end, the junction sequence differs from germline, possibly due to a read error. In terms of origin and age, donors were healthy Caucasian individuals from Russia aged roughly 6 to 90. Next came a second PCR, run for roughly 7 to 12 cycles, which used a sample-barcoded 5' primer along with a J-beta primer mix. A template-switch adaptor with 12 random nucleotides tagged each cDNA molecule. TCRdb passed the 5' RACE reads through MiXCR, listing each CDR3 protein once. The sample holds about 1,400,000 distinct CDR3 sequences, around 55% seen once. Germline CDR1 MGHRA, CDR2 YSYEKL. This CDR3 spans 15 amino acids. This record comes from a study of blood T cells in healthy people across ages. Study at large: Template switching captured about one barcoded beta molecule per two T cells. General study results and limits: Long-lived and aged donors differed, with more naive CD4+ cells and higher diversity in the long-lived.

Material for sequencing was blood. The TCR was taken from a young man in good health. V gene TRBV4-1 combines with J gene TRBJ1-6; no definite D call. The DNA for the CDR3 is TGCGCCAGCAGCCAAGCAAGGTTTAATAAGTCACCCCTCCACTTT. Translated: CASSQARFNKSPLHF.